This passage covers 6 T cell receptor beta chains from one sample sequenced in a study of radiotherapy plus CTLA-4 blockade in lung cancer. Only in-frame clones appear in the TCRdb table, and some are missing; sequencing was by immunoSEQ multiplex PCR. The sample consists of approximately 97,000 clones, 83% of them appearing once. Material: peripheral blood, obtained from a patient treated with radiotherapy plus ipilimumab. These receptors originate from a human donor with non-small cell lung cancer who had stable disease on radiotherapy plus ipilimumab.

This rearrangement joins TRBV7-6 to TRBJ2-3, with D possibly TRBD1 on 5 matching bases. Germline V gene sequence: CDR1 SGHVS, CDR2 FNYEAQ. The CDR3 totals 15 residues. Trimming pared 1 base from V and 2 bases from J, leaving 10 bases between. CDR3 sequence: CASSLEGRATDTQYF. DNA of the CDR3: TGTGCCAGCAGCTTAGAGGGCAGGGCCACAGATACGCAGTATTTT.

The CDR3 is CASSLNIDVPGEQYF. CDR3 nucleotides: TGTGCCAGCAGTCTGAATATAGATGTCCCAGGGGAGCAGTACTTC. The chain is built from TRBV6-1 and TRBJ2-7; weak D call: TRBD1 (5 bases). Per germline, CDR1 MNHNS and CDR2 SASEGT. V shed 5 bases and J shed 7 bases, with 21 bases lying between them. The CDR3 is made up of 15 amino acids.

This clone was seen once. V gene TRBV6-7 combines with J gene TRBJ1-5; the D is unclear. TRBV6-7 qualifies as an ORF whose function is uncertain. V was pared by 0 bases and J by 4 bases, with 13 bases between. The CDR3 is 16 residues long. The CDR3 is CASSYSNGSRNQPQHF. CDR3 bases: TGTGCCAGCAGTTACTCGAACGGCAGCCGGAATCAGCCCCAGCATTTT.

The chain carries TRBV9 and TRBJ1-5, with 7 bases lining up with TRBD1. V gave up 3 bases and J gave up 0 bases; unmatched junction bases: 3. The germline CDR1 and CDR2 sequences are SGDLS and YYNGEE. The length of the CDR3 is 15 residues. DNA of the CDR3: TGTGCCAGCAGCGGACAGGGAAATAGCAATCAGCCCCAGCATTTT. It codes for CASSGQGNSNQPQHF.

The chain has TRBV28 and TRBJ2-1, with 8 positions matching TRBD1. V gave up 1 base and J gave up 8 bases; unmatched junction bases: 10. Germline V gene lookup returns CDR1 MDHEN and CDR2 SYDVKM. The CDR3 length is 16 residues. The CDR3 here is CASSLLGAGGRDEQFF. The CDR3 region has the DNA TGTGCCAGCAGTTTATTGGGGGCAGGGGGCAGGGATGAGCAGTTCTTC.

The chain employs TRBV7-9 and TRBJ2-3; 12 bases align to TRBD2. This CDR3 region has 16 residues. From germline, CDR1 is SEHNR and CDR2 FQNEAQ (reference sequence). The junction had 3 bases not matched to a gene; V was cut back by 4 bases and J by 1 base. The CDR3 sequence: CASSSGTSGRTDTQYF. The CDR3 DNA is TGTGCCAGCAGCTCCGGGACTAGCGGGCGCACAGATACGCAGTATTTT.